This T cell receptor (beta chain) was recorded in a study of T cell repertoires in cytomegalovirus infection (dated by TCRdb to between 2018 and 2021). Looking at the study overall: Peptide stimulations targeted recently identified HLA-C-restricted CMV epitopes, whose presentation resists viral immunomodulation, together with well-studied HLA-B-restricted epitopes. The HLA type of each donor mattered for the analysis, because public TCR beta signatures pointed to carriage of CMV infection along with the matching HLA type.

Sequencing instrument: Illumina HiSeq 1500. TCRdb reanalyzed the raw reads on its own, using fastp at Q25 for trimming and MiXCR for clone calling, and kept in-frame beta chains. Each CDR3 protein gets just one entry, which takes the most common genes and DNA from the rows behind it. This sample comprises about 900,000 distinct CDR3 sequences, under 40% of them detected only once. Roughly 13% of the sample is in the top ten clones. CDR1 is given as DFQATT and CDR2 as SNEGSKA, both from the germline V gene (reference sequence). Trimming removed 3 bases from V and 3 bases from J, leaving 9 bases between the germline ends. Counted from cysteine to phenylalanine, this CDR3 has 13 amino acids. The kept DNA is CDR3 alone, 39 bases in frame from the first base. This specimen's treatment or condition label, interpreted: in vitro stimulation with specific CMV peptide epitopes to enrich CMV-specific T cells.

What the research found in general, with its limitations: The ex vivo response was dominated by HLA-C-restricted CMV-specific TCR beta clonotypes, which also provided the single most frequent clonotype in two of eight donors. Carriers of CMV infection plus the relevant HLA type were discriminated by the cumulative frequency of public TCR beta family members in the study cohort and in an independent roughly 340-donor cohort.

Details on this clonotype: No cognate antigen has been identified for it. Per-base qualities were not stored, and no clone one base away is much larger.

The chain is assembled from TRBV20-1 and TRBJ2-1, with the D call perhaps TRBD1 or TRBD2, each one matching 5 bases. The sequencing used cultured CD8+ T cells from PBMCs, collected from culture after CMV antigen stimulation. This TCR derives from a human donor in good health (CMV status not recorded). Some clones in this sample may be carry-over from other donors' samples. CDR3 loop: CSARRDLYNEQFF. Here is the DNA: TGCAGTGCTAGGAGGGACCTCTACAATGAGCAGTTCTTC.